A single sample gave rise to the 30 T cell receptor beta chains below, sequenced in a study of T cell repertoires in cytomegalovirus infection. TCRdb independently ran MiXCR on the reads; one entry per CDR3 protein. The sample yields around 530,000 distinct CDR3 sequences, approximately 15% seen once. Input material: CD8+ T cells from PBMCs. These TCRs come from a human donor in good health (CMV status not recorded). Some clones in this sample may be carry-over from other donors' samples.

Details on this clonotype: A much more abundant neighbour one base away suggests this may be a read error. Likely a read error: the CDR3 ends without its conserved phenylalanine or tryptophan. V usage is TRBV7-9 and J usage is TRBJ2-1; D is uncertain. Germline V gene lookup returns CDR1 SEHNR and CDR2 FQNEAQ (reference sequence). Trimming pared 5 bases from V and 4 bases from J, leaving 9 bases between. The CDR3 is 13 residues long. This CDR3 reads CASSQYLYNEQFL. The CDR3, as DNA: TGTGCCAGCAGCCAATACCTTTACAATGAGCAGTTCTTA.

Only a few counts were recorded for this clonotype. This sequence joins TRBV27 and TRBJ1-5, with unresolved D. The CDR3 is 14 amino acids. Germline-derived CDR1 and CDR2 are MNHEY and SMNVEV (reference sequence). V was trimmed by 7 bases and J by 3 bases, leaving 13 bases between them. The CDR3 loop is CASTPRGDNQPQHF. The CDR3 DNA follows: TGTGCCAGCACCCCTCGGGGAGACAATCAGCCCCAGCATTTT.

This clonotype was observed many times. One end of the junction varies from germline; a read error may be responsible. The chain couples TRBV7-7 to TRBJ2-1, with TRBD1 matching 7 bases. The CDR3 spans 15 residues. Germline lookup yields CDR1 SSHAT and CDR2 FNYEAQ (reference sequence). CDR3 sequence reads: CASSLQQGLPNEQFF. The CDR3 region has the DNA TGTGCTAGCAGCTTACAACAGGGGCTACCCAATGAGCAGTTCTTC.

This clonotype was counted ten times or more. J is TRBJ2-1 and V is TRBV14, with D perhaps TRBD2 (5 bases). The CDR3 consists of 17 residues. Per the germline V gene, CDR1 is SGHDN and CDR2 is FVKESK. Between the trimmed V and J ends, which lost 4 bases and 8 bases, there was a span of 24 bases. The CDR3 coding sequence is TGTGCCAGCAGCCGAGCTAGAGGGAGAATATTTGACGATGAGCAGTTCTTC. Translating it yields CASSRARGRIFDDEQFF.

A word on this clonotype: The CDR3 does not close with the conserved phenylalanine or tryptophan, likely indicating a read error. The DNA is omitted, as the CDR3 cannot be located on it reliably, and the CDR3 follows TCRdb's listing. The V and J genes are TRBV7-9 and TRBJ2-1; the D call TRBD1 from the table was never checked on the DNA. Germline CDR1 and CDR2: SEHNR and FQNEAQ (reference sequence). The CDR3 length is 12 residues, termini included. This chain's CDR3 is CASSSPSGTPSR.

Many counts were recorded for this clonotype. This rearrangement joins TRBV6-5 to TRBJ1-2, with TRBD1 matching 7 bases. Germline CDR1 reads MNHEY; CDR2 reads SVGAGI. J gave up 0 bases and V 6 bases, and 16 bases lay outside the gene matches. This CDR3 is built from 18 residues. This CDR3 is CASSPRRQGSGPNYGYTF. CDR3 coding DNA: TGTGCCAGCAGCCCGAGGAGACAGGGATCGGGTCCTAACTATGGCTACACCTTC.

The V and J genes are TRBV27 and TRBJ1-1, with a possible D match to TRBD1 (5 bases). Germline CDR1 reads MNHEY; CDR2 reads SMNVEV (reference sequence). The length of the CDR3 is 13 residues. Trimming shortened V by 10 bases and J by 3 bases, and 15 bases separated the two germline ends. CDR3 bases: TGTGCCACCGCTCAGAGGGGTGACACTGAAGCTTTCTTT. Amino acid sequence: CATAQRGDTEAFF.

The rearrangement joins TRBV10-3 to TRBJ2-3; the D gene is possibly TRBD2 (5 bases). Trimming took off 0 bases at V and 5 bases at J, with 15 bases between the two ends. Germline CDR1 reads ENHRY; CDR2 reads SYGVKD. The CDR3 covers 16 residues. Here the CDR3 reads CAISESMRERRDTQYF. DNA for the CDR3: TGTGCCATCAGTGAGTCAATGAGGGAGCGCCGAGATACGCAGTATTTT.

This clonotype was detected only once. A much larger clone lies a single base off, so this may be a read error. The chain couples TRBV7-6 to TRBJ2-1; D possibly uses TRBD1 or TRBD2 (5 bases each). The V end was cut by 2 bases, the J end by 9 bases, with 14 bases between. Germline CDR1 and CDR2: SGHVS and FNYEAQ. The CDR3 consists of 14 residues. The chain's CDR3 is CASSLLEGKGEQFF. As DNA, the CDR3 is TGTGCCAGCAGCTTACTTGAGGGGAAAGGTGAGCAGTTCTTC.

This clonotype was seen more than once but under ten times. The chain links TRBV15 to TRBJ2-1, with D unclear. Deletions cut 0 bases from V and 7 bases from J, with 10 bases between. This CDR3 has 14 residues. In germline, CDR1 is LNHNV, CDR2 YYDKDF (reference sequence). The CDR3 nucleotides are TGTGCCACCAGCAGAGATCGGCTGGTTAATGAGCAGTTCTTC. It translates to CATSRDRLVNEQFF.

The CDR3 loop reads CASSLGLGTNYGYTF. CDR3 sequence (DNA): TGTGCCAGCAGCTTAGGTCTGGGGACTAACTATGGCTACACCTTC. The chain carries TRBV7-9 and TRBJ1-2; D not resolved. The CDR3 consists of 15 residues. V was pared by 1 base and J by 0 bases, with 9 bases between. Germline V gene sequence: CDR1 SEHNR, CDR2 FQNEAQ (reference sequence).

The gene calls are TRBV20-1 and TRBJ2-1, with D possibly being TRBD1 or TRBD2 (5 bases each). V was trimmed by 7 bases and J by 3 bases, leaving 13 bases between them. This CDR3 comprises 13 residues. Germline loops: CDR1 DFQATT, CDR2 SNEGSKA (reference sequence). CDR3 region: CSVSGASYNEQFF. Written as DNA, the CDR3 is TGCAGTGTATCCGGGGCCAGCTACAATGAGCAGTTCTTC.

This clonotype turned up a few times. The chain links TRBV25-1 to TRBJ1-1; no definite D call. Per germline, CDR1 MGHDK and CDR2 SYGVNS. Trimming took 3 bases from V and 4 from J, leaving 3 bases between them. The CDR3 totals 11 residues. This CDR3 reads CASSDFTEAFF. The CDR3 DNA sequence: TGTGCCAGCAGTGACTTCACTGAAGCTTTCTTT. Full variable domain (outside the CDR3, taken from reference TRBV25-1 and TRBJ1-1): EADIYQTPRYLVIGTGKKITLECSQTMGHDKMYWYQQDPGMELHLIHYSYGVNSTEKGDLSSESTVSRIRTEHFPLTLESARPSHTSQYLCASSDFTEAFFGQGTRLTVV.

At least ten counts were recorded for this clonotype. This chain uses TRBV6-1 with TRBJ2-6; D not certain. The CDR3 sequence is 16 residues long. The germline gives CDR1 MNHNS, CDR2 SASEGT. V lost 3 bases, J lost 4 bases, and 13 bases lay in between. This CDR3 is CASSDRLGSGANVLTF. CDR3 nucleotides: TGTGCCAGCAGTGACCGCCTAGGGTCCGGGGCCAACGTCCTGACTTTC.

The chain joins TRBV7-9 to TRBJ2-7; tentative D call: TRBD1 (5 bases). Trimming pared 5 bases from V and 0 bases from J, leaving 11 bases between. Germline CDR1 reads SEHNR; CDR2 reads FQNEAQ (reference sequence). The length of the CDR3 is 14 residues. CDR3 DNA sequence: TGTGCCAGCAGCCAGACAGTGAGCTCCTACGAGCAGTACTTC. Translated: CASSQTVSSYEQYF.

Remarks on this clonotype: A much larger clone differs by one base, so this may be a read error. This chain joins TRBV25-1 and TRBJ2-5; TRBD1 is a possible D gene (6 bases). Germline loops: CDR1 MGHDK, CDR2 SYGVNS. The CDR3 contains 14 residues. The CDR3 DNA sequence: TGTGCCAGCAGTTCTACAGGGTTTAGAGAGAACCAGTACTTC. This encodes CASSSTGFRENQYF.

This clonotype was seen at least ten times. V usage is TRBV28 and J usage is TRBJ2-5, with D hard to call. The CDR3 is 14 residues long. CDR1 MDHEN and CDR2 SYDVKM come from the germline V gene. V was pared by 3 bases and J by 1 base, with 9 bases between. In DNA form, the CDR3 reads TGTGCCAGCAGTTTTCCGGCTAGCCAAGAGACCCAGTACTTC. Residues: CASSFPASQETQYF.

This clonotype was counted many times. J is TRBJ2-3 and V is TRBV6-1, with 7 nucleotides matching TRBD1. This CDR3 comprises 14 residues. Per the germline V gene, CDR1 is MNHNS and CDR2 is SASEGT. V was clipped by 5 bases and J by 2 bases; unmatched bases: 4. CDR3 sequence reads: CASSSGQHTDTQYF. The CDR3 region has the DNA TGTGCCAGCAGTTCGGGACAGCACACAGATACGCAGTATTTT.

This clonotype was seen at least ten times. The chain employs TRBV7-9 and TRBJ1-3; 10 positions match TRBD1. Unmatched junction bases numbered 1, after V lost 5 bases and J lost 3 bases. This CDR3 is 14 amino acids long. CDR1 is SEHNR and CDR2 is FQNEAQ in the germline V gene (reference sequence). This CDR3 reads CASSGTGVGNTIYF. The DNA for the CDR3 is TGTGCCAGCAGCGGGACAGGGGTTGGAAACACCATATATTTT.

The rearrangement uses TRBV27 and TRBJ2-1, with 13 bases aligning to TRBD2. The CDR3 is 17 residues long. V dropped 4 bases and J dropped 7; count of bases not matched to a gene: 10. Germline CDR1 and CDR2: MNHEY and SMNVEV (reference sequence). CDR3 sequence reads: CASSSGLGTSGINEQFF. The CDR3 region has the DNA TGTGCCAGCAGTTCTGGACTTGGGACTAGCGGGATAAATGAGCAGTTCTTC.

This clonotype was counted many times. This chain links TRBV7-8 with TRBJ1-2; D unresolved. Germline assignment: CDR1 SGHVS and CDR2 FQNEAQ. CDR3 size: 16 residues. Trimming took off 7 bases at V and 3 bases at J, with 21 bases between the two ends. The CDR3 nucleotides read TGTGCCAGCACCCCGACACAGATGAGGGAAGACTATGGCTACACCTTC. Its protein product is CASTPTQMREDYGYTF.

In this sample, this clonotype turned up many times. The chain recombines TRBV6-1 with TRBJ1-1; D gene uncertain. The germline V gene encodes CDR1 MNHNS and CDR2 SASEGT. The CDR3 covers 12 residues. V lost 6 bases to trimming and J lost 6 bases, with 11 bases between them. CDR3 sequence (DNA): TGTGCCAGCAGGCCCGCGGGGTCTGAAGCTTTCTTT. Protein sequence: CASRPAGSEAFF.

CDR3 sequence reads: CASSQENRRGTEAFF. Here the CDR3 DNA reads TGCGCCAGCAGCCAAGAAAACAGGCGGGGGACTGAAGCTTTCTTT. The rearrangement links TRBV4-1 to TRBJ1-1, with D maybe TRBD1 (5 bases). Germline-derived CDR1 and CDR2 are MGHRA and YSYEKL. Trimming removed 0 bases at V and 5 bases at J, with 13 bases between. This CDR3 region has 15 residues.

This chain connects TRBV15 to TRBJ2-1; 8 positions match TRBD1. Germline CDR1 LNHNV, CDR2 YYDKDF (reference sequence). This CDR3 has 20 amino acids. The ends lost 2 bases at V and 4 bases at J; junction bases unmatched: 19. CDR3: CATSRSTRGTGELPYNEQFF. As DNA, the CDR3 is TGTGCCACCAGCAGATCGACCCGAGGGACAGGCGAACTGCCGTACAATGAGCAGTTCTTC.

This clonotype showed up many times. The chain uses TRBV11-2 and TRBJ2-5; 13 nucleotides line up with TRBD2. V gave up 4 bases and J gave up 4 bases; unmatched junction bases: 3. This CDR3 region has 15 residues. Germline V CDR1 and CDR2: SGHAT, FQNNGV. CDR3 DNA: TGTGCCAGCAGCTCAACTAGCGGGGGGGCAGAGACCCAGTACTTC. Residues: CASSSTSGGAETQYF. Complete variable domain (other parts from reference TRBV11-2 and TRBJ2-5): EAGVAQSPRYKIIEKRQSVAFWCNPISGHATLYWYQQILGQGPKLLIQFQNNGVVDDSQLPKDRFSAERLKGVDSTLKIQPAKLEDSAVYLCASSSTSGGAETQYFGPGTRLLVL.

This clonotype appeared many times. The gene calls are TRBV7-8 and TRBJ2-3, with D hard to call. The length of the CDR3 is 16 residues. Trimming took off 1 base at V and 1 base at J, with 12 bases between the two ends. Germline V CDR1 and CDR2: SGHVS, FQNEAQ. The CDR3 reads CASSLEGGGRTDTQYF. The CDR3 DNA sequence: TGTGCCAGCAGCTTAGAAGGCGGCGGACGCACAGATACGCAGTATTTT.

This clonotype was detected ten times or more. The chain recombines TRBV19 with TRBJ1-5, with 10 bases fitting TRBD1. The CDR3 has 15 amino acids. Germline V lookup: CDR1 LNHDA, CDR2 SQIVND (reference sequence). V lost 3 bases and J lost 2; bases outside the gene matches: 1. The CDR3 is CASSMGTGGNQPQHF. For the CDR3, the DNA is TGTGCCAGTAGTATGGGGACAGGGGGCAATCAGCCCCAGCATTTT.

The gene calls are TRBV5-5 and TRBJ1-2; 10 nucleotides align to TRBD1. Per the germline V gene, CDR1 is SGHKS and CDR2 is YYEKEE (reference sequence). The CDR3 sequence is 15 residues long. V lost 5 bases to trimming and J lost 6 bases; unmatched junction nucleotides: 10. The CDR3 bases are TGTGCCAGCAGTGGATCTTGGGACAGGGGAAATGGCTACACCTTC. This sequence encodes CASSGSWDRGNGYTF.

The V gene is TRBV28, the J gene TRBJ2-7; D may be TRBD2 (5 bases). The CDR3 covers 14 residues. CDR1 is MDHEN and CDR2 is SYDVKM in the germline V gene. Trimming left V 8 bases short and J 1 base short, with 15 bases between. The DNA of the CDR3 is TGTGCCAGCCTGTCGCGGGTCCGGTCCTACGAGCAGTACTTC. Translating it yields CASLSRVRSYEQYF.

This clonotype occurred many times. The CDR3 spells CASTPNSYEQYF. As DNA, the CDR3 is TGTGCCAGCACCCCCAACTCCTACGAGCAGTACTTC. The gene calls are TRBV7-9 and TRBJ2-7, with D unresolved. The CDR3 sequence is 12 residues long. Trimming left V 7 bases short and J 0 bases short, with 7 bases between. Germline lookup yields CDR1 SEHNR and CDR2 FQNEAQ (reference sequence).